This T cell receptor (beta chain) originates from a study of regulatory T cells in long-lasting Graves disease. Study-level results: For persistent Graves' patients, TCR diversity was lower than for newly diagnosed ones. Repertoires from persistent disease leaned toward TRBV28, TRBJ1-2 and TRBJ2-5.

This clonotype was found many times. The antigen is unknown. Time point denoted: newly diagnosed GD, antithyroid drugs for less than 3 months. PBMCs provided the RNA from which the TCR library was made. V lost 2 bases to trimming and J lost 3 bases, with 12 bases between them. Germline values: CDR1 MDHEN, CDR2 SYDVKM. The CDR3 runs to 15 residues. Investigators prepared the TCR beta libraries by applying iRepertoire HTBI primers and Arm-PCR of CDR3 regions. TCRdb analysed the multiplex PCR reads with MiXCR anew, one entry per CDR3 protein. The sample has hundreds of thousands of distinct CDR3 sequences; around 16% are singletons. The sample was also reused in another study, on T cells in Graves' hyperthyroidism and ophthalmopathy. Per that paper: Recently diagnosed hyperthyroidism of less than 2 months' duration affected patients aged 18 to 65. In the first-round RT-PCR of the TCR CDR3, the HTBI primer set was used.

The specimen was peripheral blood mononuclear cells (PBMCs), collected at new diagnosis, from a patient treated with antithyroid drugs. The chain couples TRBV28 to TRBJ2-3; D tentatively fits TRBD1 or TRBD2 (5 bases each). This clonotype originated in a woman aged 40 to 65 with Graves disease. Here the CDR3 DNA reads TGTGCCAGCAGTTTAGTGGGGGACGCAACAGATACGCAGTATTTT. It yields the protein CASSLVGDATDTQYF.